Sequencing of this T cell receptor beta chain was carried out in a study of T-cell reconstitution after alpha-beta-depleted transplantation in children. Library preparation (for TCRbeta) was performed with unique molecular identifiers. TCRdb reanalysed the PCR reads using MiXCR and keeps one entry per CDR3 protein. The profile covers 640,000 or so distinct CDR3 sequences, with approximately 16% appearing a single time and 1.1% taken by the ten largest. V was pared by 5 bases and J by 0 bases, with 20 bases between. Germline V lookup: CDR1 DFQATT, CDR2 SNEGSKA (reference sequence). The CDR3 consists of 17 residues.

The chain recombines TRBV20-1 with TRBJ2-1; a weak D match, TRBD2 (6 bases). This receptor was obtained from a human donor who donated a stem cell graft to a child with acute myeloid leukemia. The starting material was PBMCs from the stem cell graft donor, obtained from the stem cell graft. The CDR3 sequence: CSALHRRDLLSYNEQFF. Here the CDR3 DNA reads TGCAGTGCTCTTCACCGACGGGACTTACTCTCCTACAATGAGCAGTTCTTC.